This entry concerns a single T cell receptor beta chain. Its antigen specificity is not known. No base qualities exist here, and no much larger clone lies one base off it. From cysteine to phenylalanine, the CDR3 is 15 amino acids long. The read is trimmed to its CDR3 DNA, 45 bases read in frame from base 1. CDR1 and CDR2, per the germline V gene, are SGHTA and FQGNSA. V was cut back by 3 bases and J by 4 bases, leaving a gap of 15 bases between them. In the prospective study, participants were about 18 to 100 years old, resided in 20 to 30 geographic areas of the United States, and were enrolled through a virtual design. Cohort assignment in the prospective study relied on participant-reported clinical history from a screening survey and a study questionnaire. Recovered participants in ImmuneRACE Cohort 3 were defined as having two consecutive negative NP/OP PCR tests, clearance from a healthcare professional, or resolution of symptoms. Each participant in the prospective study had whole blood, serum and a nasopharyngeal or oropharyngeal swab collected by mobile phlebotomists. Over a roughly two-month period, participants in the prospective study had the option of providing additional blood draws and questionnaires. Before DNA extraction, prospective study blood samples were shipped either frozen or at room temperature.

The immunoSEQ Assay, a bias-controlled multiplex PCR, was used to amplify TCRbeta CDR3 regions from genomic DNA. The authors' pipeline ran thus. The number of nucleated cells in each sample was estimated from the amplification of reference gene primers within the assay. To quantify the absolute abundance of each unique TCRbeta CDR3 rearrangement, sequence reads were collapsed and filtered. Productive Simpson clonality was computed per sample as the square root of Simpson's diversity index over productive rearrangements. Imported from immuneACCESS, the table was reduced by TCRdb to in-frame sequences with V and J called. These copies leave out some clones; in studies compared against another copy, an unresolved V gene accounts for under half, and the cause of the remainder is not known. The D gene and trimming were derived from the DNA, and the V and J assignments and clone size from that table. The sample includes under 450,000 clones, with around 86% observed a single time. The ten largest clones represent approximately 4.7% of the sample.

These data come from a study of blood T cell repertoires in COVID-19 (dated by TCRdb to between 2020 and 2021). For the wider study: Collaborator samples came from the United States, Italy and Spain and covered acute and convalescent phases of COVID-19. Where available, HLA class I and class II types were taken from metadata supplied by the sample provider and were not determined by assay-based typing. The material from the prospective study consisted of cDNA or gDNA derived from T cells, B-cell-depleted T cells, or PBMCs. The repertoires were made available in a free public database intended to serve as a resource for research on the immune response to SARS-CoV-2. The dataset comprised deeply sampled blood TCRbeta repertoires from subjects exposed to, actively infected with, or recovered from COVID-19. Sample metadata almost always included a de-identified subject ID, COVID-19 status, age in years and sex. The samples were drawn from the first 160 participants of the ongoing ImmuneRACE study and from 1,254 subjects provided by 6 global collaborators.

On the study overall, not on this receptor specifically: How much clinical and demographic metadata was included differed by source and by participant, and the metadata was provided uncurated.

This receptor was taken from a woman in her forties or fifties who had recovered from COVID-19. Sequencing used PBMCs or T cells enriched from blood (not recorded which). The rearrangement combines TRBV7-2 with TRBJ2-5; the D gene remains uncertain. The CDR3 corresponds to CASSFSIARRETQYF. The nucleotide sequence is given as TGTGCCAGCAGCTTCTCGATTGCCCGGAGAGAGACCCAGTACTTC.